The 23 T cell receptor beta chains below were found in one sample sequenced in a study of graft-versus-host responses after intestinal transplantation. The antigens for these receptors are not known. Only in-frame clones appear in the TCRdb table, and some are missing; sequencing was by immunoSEQ multiplex PCR. The top ten hold less than 8.5% of the sample, which has about 85,000 clones, less than 95% seen once. The starting material was unstimulated CD8+ T cells sorted from spleen or lymph node cells, obtained before transplant. Receptors were obtained from a human donor who was the organ donor for an intestinal transplant.

CDR3 residues: CASSGGVAGESYNEQFF. In DNA, the CDR3 is TGTGCCAGCAGCGGAGGGGTAGCGGGAGAATCCTACAATGAGCAGTTCTTC. The rearrangement joins TRBV5-6 to TRBJ2-1; 9 bases match TRBD2. The CDR3 runs to 17 residues. Germline CDR1 reads SGHDT; CDR2 reads YYEEEE. V trimming: 4 bases; J trimming: 1 base; junction bases outside the gene matches: 9. Full variable domain (missing parts from reference TRBV5-6 and TRBJ2-1): DAGVTQSPTHLIKTRGQQVTLRCSPKSGHDTVSWYQQALGQGPQFIFQYYEEEERQRGNFPDRFSGHQFPNYSSELNVNALLLGDSALYLCASSGGVAGESYNEQFFGPGTRLTVL.

V usage is TRBV7-2 and J usage is TRBJ2-7; a weak D match, TRBD1 (5 bases). Germline CDR1 reads SGHTA; CDR2 reads FQGNSA. V was cut by 3 bases and J by 2 bases, with 14 bases left in between. This CDR3 is 15 amino acids long. The CDR3 DNA sequence: TGTGCCAGCAGCTTGGCTCAGGGTAAAACCTACGAGCAGTACTTC. This encodes CASSLAQGKTYEQYF.

This chain links TRBV25-1 with TRBJ2-7; D is ambiguous. Trimming removed 3 bases at V and 0 bases at J, with 6 bases between. This CDR3 comprises 13 residues. Looked up from germline, CDR1 is MGHDK and CDR2 is SYGVNS. The CDR3 here is CASSELSSYEQYF. The CDR3 DNA reads as TGTGCCAGCAGTGAGCTTAGCTCCTACGAGCAGTACTTC.

This sequence joins TRBV9 and TRBJ2-3, with 8 bases lining up with TRBD1. Germline V gene sequence: CDR1 SGDLS, CDR2 YYNGEE. This CDR3 region has 16 residues. V was pared by 0 bases and J by 6 bases, with 9 bases of the junction left unmatched. CDR3 nucleotides: TGTGCCAGCAGCGTAGAACTGGCAGGGGGCAGGGATACGCAGTATTTT. Translation: CASSVELAGGRDTQYF.

The V call is TRBV6-1, the J call TRBJ2-6; 9 nucleotides agree with TRBD1. The germline CDR1 and CDR2 sequences are MNHNS and SASEGT. There are 16 residues in the CDR3. Trimming took 3 bases from V and 1 from J; bases not matched to a gene: 1. This chain's CDR3 is CASSEDRGSGANVLTF. As DNA, the CDR3 is TGTGCCAGCAGTGAGGACAGGGGATCTGGGGCCAACGTCCTGACTTTC.

CDR3 DNA: TGTGCCAGCAGCCAAGCCGGGACAGGGAGTGGCTACACCTTC. As protein: CASSQAGTGSGYTF. The rearrangement links TRBV4-2 to TRBJ1-2, with 9 nucleotides matching TRBD1. Germline trimming cut 1 base from V and 7 bases from J; bases unmatched to any gene: 4. In germline, CDR1 is LGHNA, CDR2 YNFKEQ. The CDR3 is 14 residues long.

V gene TRBV11-2 combines with J gene TRBJ1-1; no reliable D call. Germline V lookup: CDR1 SGHAT, CDR2 FQNNGV. The CDR3 runs 16 residues. The ends were cut back, 1 base at V and 1 base at J, with 13 bases in the middle. CDR3 sequence: CASSLGLGRGNTEAFF. CDR3 DNA sequence: TGTGCCAGCAGCTTAGGTCTCGGCCGGGGGAACACTGAAGCTTTCTTT.

This chain uses TRBV5-1 with TRBJ1-2; D is perhaps TRBD1 (5 bases). The CDR3 sequence is 17 residues long. The germline V gene has CDR1 SGHRS and CDR2 YFSETQ. V was cut by 0 bases and J by 0 bases, with 15 bases left in between. CDR3 nucleotides: TGCGCCAGCAGCTTGGTGACAGCCTTCCTATCTAACTATGGCTACACCTTC. Translation: CASSLVTAFLSNYGYTF.

The rearrangement uses TRBV5-5 and TRBJ2-7, with D perhaps given as TRBD1 or TRBD2 (6 bases each). The CDR3 loop spans 16 amino acids. Trimming stripped 0 bases from V and 2 bases from J, with 15 bases between. Per germline, CDR1 SGHKS and CDR2 YYEKEE (reference sequence). This CDR3 is CASSLDPGAGAYEQYF. In DNA form, the CDR3 reads TGTGCCAGCAGCTTGGATCCGGGAGCAGGGGCCTACGAGCAGTACTTC. The full variable domain, in which reference TRBV5-5 and TRBJ2-7 provide the parts outside the CDR3, is DAGVTQSPTHLIKTRGQQVTLRCSPISGHKSVSWYQQVLGQGPQFIFQYYEKEERGRGNFPDRFSARQFPNYSSELNVNALLLGDSALYLCASSLDPGAGAYEQYFGPGTRLTVT.

The J gene is TRBJ2-1, the V gene TRBV6-6; D might be TRBD2 (6 bases). The CDR3 has 15 amino acids. Germline V gene lookup returns CDR1 MNHNY and CDR2 SVGAGI (reference sequence). V was clipped by 5 bases and J by 2 bases, with 13 bases between them. The CDR3 loop is CASSENGGTYNEQFF. The CDR3 DNA follows: TGTGCCAGCAGTGAGAACGGGGGTACCTACAATGAGCAGTTCTTC.

The chain carries TRBV29-1 and TRBJ2-1; D unresolved. Germline CDR1 and CDR2: SQVTM and ANQGSEA. Trimming took 4 bases from V and 5 from J, leaving 3 bases between them. The CDR3 consists of 10 residues. The CDR3 sequence: CSVVDNEQFF. CDR3 nucleotide sequence: TGCAGCGTTGTCGACAATGAGCAGTTCTTC.

This clone has more than one count but fewer than ten. The chain recombines TRBV29-1 with TRBJ1-2, with D unresolved. This CDR3 comprises 9 residues. Germline-derived CDR1 and CDR2 are SQVTM and ANQGSEA. Trimming took off 7 bases at V and 8 bases at J, with 8 bases between the two ends. This chain's CDR3 is CSAGEGYTF. In DNA form, the CDR3 reads TGCAGCGCGGGAGAGGGCTACACCTTC.

This sequence joins TRBV7-6 and TRBJ2-3; the D gene could be TRBD1 or TRBD2 (5 bases each). CDR1 is SGHVS, CDR2 FNYEAQ, per germline. The V end was cut by 1 base, the J end by 0 bases, with 11 bases between. The CDR3 is 16 amino acids. CDR3 DNA: TGTGCCAGCAGCTTAGTTAGAGGGGAGAGCACAGATACGCAGTATTTT. This encodes CASSLVRGESTDTQYF.

CDR3 amino acids: CASSSTRTYEQYF. The CDR3 DNA reads as TGTGCCAGCAGTTCTACACGGACCTACGAGCAGTACTTC. This rearrangement joins TRBV27 to TRBJ2-7; D not resolved. Germline-derived CDR1 and CDR2 are MNHEY and SMNVEV (reference sequence). With 4 bases removed from V and 2 bases from J, the gap between germline ends came to 9 bases. The CDR3 has 13 residues.

The CDR3 protein is CASSETSGSTDTQYF. The DNA for the CDR3 is TGTGCCAGCAGTGAGACTAGCGGGAGTACAGATACGCAGTATTTT. The chain uses TRBV2 and TRBJ2-3, with TRBD2 matching over 12 bases. The germline V gene encodes CDR1 SNHLY and CDR2 FYNNEI. After removal of 3 bases from V and 3 bases from J, the junction contained 1 base not matched to a gene. This CDR3 region has 15 residues.

This clone was detected only a few times. V gene TRBV11-2 combines with J gene TRBJ1-1; D remains ambiguous. Germline CDR1 and CDR2: SGHAT and FQNNGV. Deletions cut 5 bases from V and 4 bases from J, with 11 bases between. There are 13 residues in the CDR3. CDR3 amino acids: CASSDTFGTEAFF. The CDR3 bases are TGTGCCAGCAGCGACACGTTCGGCACTGAAGCTTTCTTT.

The J gene is TRBJ2-7, the V gene TRBV11-3; TRBD2 matches at 7 bases. Germline CDR1 reads SGHNT; CDR2 reads YENEEA. The V gene end was trimmed by 4 bases and the J gene end by 6 bases; junction bases not matched to a gene: 12. The CDR3 is made up of 15 amino acids. This CDR3 is CASSSTGGWQTEQYF. The CDR3 DNA is TGTGCCAGCAGCTCCACCGGGGGGTGGCAAACCGAGCAGTACTTC.

The chain is built from TRBV9 and TRBJ2-1; 12 bases match TRBD2. Looked up from germline, CDR1 is SGDLS and CDR2 is YYNGEE. The CDR3 spans 16 residues. V lost 4 bases to trimming and J lost 6 bases; unmatched junction nucleotides: 8. In DNA form, the CDR3 reads TGTGCCAGCAGCTCCCGGACTAGCGGGGTCGGCAATGAGCAGTTCTTC. Translating it yields CASSSRTSGVGNEQFF.

V is TRBV5-4 and J is TRBJ1-2; D gene uncertain. Germline V lookup: CDR1 SGHNT, CDR2 YYREEE (reference sequence). Trimming left V 4 bases short and J 8 bases short, with 18 bases between. CDR3 length equals 14 residues. The CDR3 coding sequence is TGTGCCAGCAGCCGGCATGGAGGGCGGAGGGGCTACACCTTC. This gives the protein CASSRHGGRRGYTF.

The rearrangement joins TRBV7-3 to TRBJ2-2, with a weak D call TRBD2 (5 bases). The germline V gene encodes CDR1 SGHTA and CDR2 FQGTGA. V was shortened by 4 bases and J by 4 bases, with 7 bases between the two germline ends. This CDR3 spans 13 amino acids. As DNA, the CDR3 is TGTGCCAGCAGCTCTGGAGGCACCGGGGAGCTGTTTTTT. The encoded protein is CASSSGGTGELFF.

V usage is TRBV6-5 and J usage is TRBJ2-1; D perhaps matches TRBD2 (6 bases). Germline values: CDR1 MNHEY, CDR2 SVGAGI. Trimming stripped 4 bases from V and 10 bases from J, with 11 bases between. The CDR3 runs to 12 residues. CDR3 region: CASSSGEAEQFF. For the CDR3, the DNA is TGTGCCAGCAGTTCGGGGGAGGCGGAGCAGTTCTTC.

The V gene is TRBV5-1, the J gene TRBJ2-7, with 7 bases identical to TRBD1. The CDR3 has 14 residues. Per the germline V gene, CDR1 is SGHRS and CDR2 is YFSETQ. The junction had 6 bases not matched to a gene; V was cut back by 4 bases and J by 2 bases. The DNA of the CDR3 is TGCGCCAGCAGCGAATGGACAGGCCCCTACGAGCAGTACTTC. Translated: CASSEWTGPYEQYF. Variable domain in full (rest from reference TRBV5-1 and TRBJ2-7): KAGVTQTPRYLIKTRGQQVTLSCSPISGHRSVSWYQQTPGQGLQFLFEYFSETQRNKGNFPGRFSGRQFSNSRSEMNVSTLELGDSALYLCASSEWTGPYEQYFGPGTRLTVT.

This chain uses TRBV9 with TRBJ1-6; D may be TRBD1 (5 bases). CDR3 length equals 14 residues. Trimming took off 0 bases at V and 10 bases at J, with 11 bases between the two ends. The V gene's germline CDR1 is SGDLS and CDR2 YYNGEE. The CDR3 region is CASSVAGEGSPLHF. CDR3 bases: TGTGCCAGCAGCGTAGCAGGAGAGGGGTCACCCCTCCACTTT.